This TCR beta chain derives from a study of T cell responses to AZD1222 COVID-19 vaccine. V was trimmed by 1 base and J by 5 bases, leaving 17 bases between them. The CDR3 is made up of 16 amino acids. Germline values: CDR1 LGHNA, CDR2 YSLEER. Here immunoSEQ multiplex PCR was the method, and the copy in TCRdb shows in-frame clones only, minus some. The table includes over 100,000 clones, approximately 89% detected once. The chain recombines TRBV4-3 with TRBJ1-2; D unclear. Source: peripheral blood, taken 28 days after the second AZD1222 dose. The clonotype originates from an adult who received the AZD1222 COVID-19 vaccine. In DNA form, the CDR3 reads TGCGCCAGCAGCCAAGCCATAACGGCTGTCGGGTATGGCTACACCTTC. Its translation: CASSQAITAVGYGYTF.